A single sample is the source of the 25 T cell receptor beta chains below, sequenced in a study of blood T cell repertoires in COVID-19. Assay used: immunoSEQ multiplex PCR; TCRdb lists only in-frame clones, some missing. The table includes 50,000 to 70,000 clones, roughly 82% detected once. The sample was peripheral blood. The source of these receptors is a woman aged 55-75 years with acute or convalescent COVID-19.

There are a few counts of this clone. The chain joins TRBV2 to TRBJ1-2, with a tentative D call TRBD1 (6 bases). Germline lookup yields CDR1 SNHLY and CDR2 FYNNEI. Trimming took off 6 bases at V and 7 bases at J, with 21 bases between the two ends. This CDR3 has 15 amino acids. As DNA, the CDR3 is TGTGCCAGCAGCCCGGACAGCTCACGAGACGGTGGCTACACCTTC. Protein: CASSPDSSRDGGYTF. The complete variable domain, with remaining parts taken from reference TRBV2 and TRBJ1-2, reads EPEVTQTPSHQVTQMGQEVILRCVPISNHLYFYWYRQILGQKVEFLVSFYNNEISEKSEIFDDQFSVERPDGSNFTLKIRSTKLEDSAMYFCASSPDSSRDGGYTFGSGTRLTVV.

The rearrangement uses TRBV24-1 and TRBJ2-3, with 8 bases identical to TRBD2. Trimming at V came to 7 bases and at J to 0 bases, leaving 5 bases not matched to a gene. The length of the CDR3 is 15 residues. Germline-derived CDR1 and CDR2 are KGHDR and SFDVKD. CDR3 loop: CATRRGGVSTDTQYF. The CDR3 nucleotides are TGTGCCACCAGACGGGGGGGGGTTAGCACAGATACGCAGTATTTT.

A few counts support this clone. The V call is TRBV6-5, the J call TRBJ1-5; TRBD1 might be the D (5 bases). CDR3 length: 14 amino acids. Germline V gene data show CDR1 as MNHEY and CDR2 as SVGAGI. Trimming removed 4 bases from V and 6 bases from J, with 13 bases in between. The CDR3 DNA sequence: TGTGCCAGCAGTTCGGGCAGGGAGGTTCAGCCCCAGCATTTT. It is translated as CASSSGREVQPQHF.

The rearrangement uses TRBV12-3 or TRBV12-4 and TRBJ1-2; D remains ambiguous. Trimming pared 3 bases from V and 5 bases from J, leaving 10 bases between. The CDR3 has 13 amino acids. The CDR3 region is CASSFEGRYGYTF. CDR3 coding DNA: TGTGCCAGCAGTTTTGAGGGTAGATATGGCTACACCTTC.

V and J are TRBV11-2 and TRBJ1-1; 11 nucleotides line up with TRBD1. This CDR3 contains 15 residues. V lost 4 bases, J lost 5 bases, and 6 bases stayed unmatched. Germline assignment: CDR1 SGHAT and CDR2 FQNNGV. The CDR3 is CASSSPGQGETEAFF. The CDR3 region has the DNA TGTGCCAGCAGCTCACCGGGACAGGGGGAGACTGAAGCTTTCTTT.

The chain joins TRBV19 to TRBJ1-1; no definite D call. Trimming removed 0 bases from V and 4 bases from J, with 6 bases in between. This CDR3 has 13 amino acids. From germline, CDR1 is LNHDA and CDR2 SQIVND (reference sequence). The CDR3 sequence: CASSIDNPTEAFF. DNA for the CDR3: TGTGCCAGTAGTATAGATAATCCCACTGAAGCTTTCTTT.

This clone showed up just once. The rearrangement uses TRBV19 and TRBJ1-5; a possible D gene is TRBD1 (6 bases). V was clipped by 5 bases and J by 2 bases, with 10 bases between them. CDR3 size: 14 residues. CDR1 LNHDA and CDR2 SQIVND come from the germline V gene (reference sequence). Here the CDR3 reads CASSLRGRNQPQHF. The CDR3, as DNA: TGTGCCAGTAGTCTCAGGGGACGCAATCAGCCCCAGCATTTT.

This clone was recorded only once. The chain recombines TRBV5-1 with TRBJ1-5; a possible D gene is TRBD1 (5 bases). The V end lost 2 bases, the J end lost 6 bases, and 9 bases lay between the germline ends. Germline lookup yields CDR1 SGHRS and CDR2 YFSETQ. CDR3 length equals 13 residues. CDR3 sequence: CASSLMGGQPQHF. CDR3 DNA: TGCGCCAGCAGCTTAATGGGGGGTCAGCCCCAGCATTTT.

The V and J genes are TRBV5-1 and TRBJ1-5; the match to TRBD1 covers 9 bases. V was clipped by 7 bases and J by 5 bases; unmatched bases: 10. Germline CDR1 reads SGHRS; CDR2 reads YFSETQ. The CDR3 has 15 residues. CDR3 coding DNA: TGCGCCAGCCGTTCAGGGGACAGGGATCATCAGCCCCAGCATTTT. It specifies CASRSGDRDHQPQHF.

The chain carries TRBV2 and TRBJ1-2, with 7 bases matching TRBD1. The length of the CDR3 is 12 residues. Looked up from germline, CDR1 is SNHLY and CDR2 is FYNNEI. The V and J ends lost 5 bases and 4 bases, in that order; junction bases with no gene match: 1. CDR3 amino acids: CASSQGGYGYTF. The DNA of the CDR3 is TGTGCCAGCAGTCAGGGGGGCTATGGCTACACCTTC.

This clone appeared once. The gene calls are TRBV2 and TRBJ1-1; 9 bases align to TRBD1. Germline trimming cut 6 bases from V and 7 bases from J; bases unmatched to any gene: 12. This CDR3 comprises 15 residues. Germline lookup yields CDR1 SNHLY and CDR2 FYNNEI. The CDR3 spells CASRRDRALMDEAFF. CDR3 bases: TGTGCCAGCAGGCGGGACAGGGCGCTCATGGATGAAGCTTTCTTT.

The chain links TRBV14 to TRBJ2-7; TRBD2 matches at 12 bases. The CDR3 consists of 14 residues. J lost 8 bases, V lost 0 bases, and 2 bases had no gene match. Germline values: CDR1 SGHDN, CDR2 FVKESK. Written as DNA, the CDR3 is TGTGCCAGCAGCCAAGAGACTAGCGGGGGCCAGCAGTACTTC. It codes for CASSQETSGGQQYF.

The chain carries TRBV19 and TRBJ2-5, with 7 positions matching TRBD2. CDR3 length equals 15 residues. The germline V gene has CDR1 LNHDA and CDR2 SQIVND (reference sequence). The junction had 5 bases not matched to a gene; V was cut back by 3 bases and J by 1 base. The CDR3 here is CASSIGASGQETQYF. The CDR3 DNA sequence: TGTGCCAGTAGTATTGGGGCTAGCGGCCAAGAGACCCAGTACTTC.

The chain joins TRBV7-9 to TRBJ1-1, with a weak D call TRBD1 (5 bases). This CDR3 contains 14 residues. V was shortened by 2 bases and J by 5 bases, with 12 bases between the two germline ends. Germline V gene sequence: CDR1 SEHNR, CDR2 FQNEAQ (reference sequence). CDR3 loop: CASSLMSGRTEAFF. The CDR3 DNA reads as TGTGCCAGCAGCTTAATGTCAGGGAGGACTGAAGCTTTCTTT.

The CDR3 is CASSLTSGGLNEQFF. The CDR3 bases are TGTGCCAGCAGCTTAACTAGCGGGGGTCTCAATGAGCAGTTCTTC. This chain connects TRBV7-9 to TRBJ2-1, with 11 bases lining up with TRBD2. J was trimmed by 6 bases and V by 2 bases; bases with no gene match: 3. This CDR3 has 15 residues. The germline CDR1 and CDR2 sequences are SEHNR and FQNEAQ (reference sequence). Complete variable domain (other parts from reference TRBV7-9 and TRBJ2-1): DTGVSQNPRHKITKRGQNVTFRCDPISEHNRLYWYRQTLGQGPEFLTYFQNEAQLEKSRLLSDRFSAERPKGSFSTLEIQRTEQGDSAMYLCASSLTSGGLNEQFFGPGTRLTVL.

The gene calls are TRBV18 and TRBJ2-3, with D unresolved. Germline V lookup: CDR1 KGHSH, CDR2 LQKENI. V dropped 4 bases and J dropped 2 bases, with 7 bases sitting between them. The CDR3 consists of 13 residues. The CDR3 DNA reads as TGTGCCAGCTCACGCACAGCCACAGATACGCAGTATTTT. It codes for CASSRTATDTQYF. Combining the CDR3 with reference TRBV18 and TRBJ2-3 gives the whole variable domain NAGVMQNPRHLVRRRGQEARLRCSPMKGHSHVYWYRQLPEEGLKFMVYLQKENIIDESGMPKERFSAEFPKEGPSILRIQQVVRGDSAAYFCASSRTATDTQYFGPGTRLTVL.

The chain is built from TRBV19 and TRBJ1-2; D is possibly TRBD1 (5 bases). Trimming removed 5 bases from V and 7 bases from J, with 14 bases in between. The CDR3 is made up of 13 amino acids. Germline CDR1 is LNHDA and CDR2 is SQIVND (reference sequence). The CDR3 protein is CASSLRERTGYTF. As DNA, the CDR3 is TGTGCCAGTAGTCTCAGGGAAAGGACTGGCTACACCTTC.

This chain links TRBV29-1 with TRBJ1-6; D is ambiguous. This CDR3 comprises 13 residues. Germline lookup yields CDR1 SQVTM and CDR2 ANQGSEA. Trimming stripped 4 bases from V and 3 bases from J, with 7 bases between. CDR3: CSVAGSYNSPLHF. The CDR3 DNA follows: TGCAGCGTTGCCGGGAGCTATAATTCACCCCTCCACTTT.

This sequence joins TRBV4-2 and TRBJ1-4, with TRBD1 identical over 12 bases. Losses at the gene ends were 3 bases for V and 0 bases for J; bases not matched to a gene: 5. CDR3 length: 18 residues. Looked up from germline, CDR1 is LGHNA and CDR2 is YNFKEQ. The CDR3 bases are TGTGCCAGCAGCCAGGGACAGGGGGCCTTCTCAACTAATGAAAAACTGTTTTTT. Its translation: CASSQGQGAFSTNEKLFF.

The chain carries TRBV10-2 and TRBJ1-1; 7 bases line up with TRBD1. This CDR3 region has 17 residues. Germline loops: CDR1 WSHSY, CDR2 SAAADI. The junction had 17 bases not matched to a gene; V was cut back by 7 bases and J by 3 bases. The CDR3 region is CASTRGVNPGGHTEAFF. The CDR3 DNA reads TGCGCCAGCACCCGAGGTGTGAACCCAGGGGGACACACTGAAGCTTTCTTT.

The CDR3 nucleotides are TGTGCCAGCTCCCTCGTTAGGGGTGCTGGAAACACCATATATTTT. It specifies CASSLVRGAGNTIYF. This chain connects TRBV7-2 to TRBJ1-3, with D maybe TRBD1 (5 bases). Per the germline V gene, CDR1 is SGHTA and CDR2 is FQGNSA. The CDR3 is made up of 15 amino acids. Trimming pared 8 bases from V and 2 bases from J, leaving 16 bases between.

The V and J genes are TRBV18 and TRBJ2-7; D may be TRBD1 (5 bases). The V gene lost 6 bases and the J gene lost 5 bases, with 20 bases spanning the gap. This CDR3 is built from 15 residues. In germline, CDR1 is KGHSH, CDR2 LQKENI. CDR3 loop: CASSEGAGPRNEQYF. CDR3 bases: TGTGCCAGCTCGGAAGGGGCTGGACCCAGGAACGAGCAGTACTTC.

DNA for the CDR3: TGTGCCAGCAGCCAGCCTCCCCCACAGCATGGCTACACCTTC. Its translation: CASSQPPPQHGYTF. The chain carries TRBV16 and TRBJ1-2; D gene ambiguous. Per the germline V gene, CDR1 is KGHSY and CDR2 is FQNENV. The CDR3 has 14 residues. With 3 bases removed from V and 6 bases from J, the gap between germline ends came to 14 bases.

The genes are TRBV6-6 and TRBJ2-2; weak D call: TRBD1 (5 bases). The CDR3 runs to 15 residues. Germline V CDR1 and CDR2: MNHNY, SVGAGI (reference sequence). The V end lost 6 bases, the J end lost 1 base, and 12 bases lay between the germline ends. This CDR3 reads CASREGVRNTGELFF. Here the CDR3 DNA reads TGTGCCAGCAGGGAAGGGGTCCGGAACACCGGGGAGCTGTTTTTT.

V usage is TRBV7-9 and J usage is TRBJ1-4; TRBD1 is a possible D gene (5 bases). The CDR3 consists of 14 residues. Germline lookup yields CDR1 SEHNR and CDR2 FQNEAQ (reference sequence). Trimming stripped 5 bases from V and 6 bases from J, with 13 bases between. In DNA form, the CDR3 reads TGTGCCAGCAGCCTCGGACATGTGGATGAAAAACTGTTTTTT. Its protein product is CASSLGHVDEKLFF.